Given below is one T cell receptor (beta chain) in context. The data derive from a study of blood T cell repertoires in COVID-19. Study-wide context: There were acute and convalescent COVID-19 samples, and they came from the United States, Italy and Spain. T cells, B-cell-depleted T cells, or PBMCs provided the cDNA or gDNA that served as material.

How the authors handled the data: Quantification of nucleated cells was approximated via reference gene primer amplification. Repertoires were generated with immunoSEQ multiplex PCR, while TCRdb's copy carries only in-frame clones and drops some. V and J calls and clone size are those listed in that table; D and trimming were worked out from the DNA. The sample has 180,000 or so clones, 75% to 90% seen once. This sequence originates from a man aged 55 to 69 with acute or convalescent COVID-19. The sample consisted of peripheral blood.

The DNA of the CDR3 is TGCAGTGCTAGTTGGGCTGTAAGCTCCTACAATGAGCAGTTCTTC. As protein: CSASWAVSSYNEQFF. The chain links TRBV20-1 to TRBJ2-1, with no clear D. The CDR3 has 15 residues. Germline V gene data show CDR1 as DFQATT and CDR2 as SNEGSKA (reference sequence). Deletions cut 3 bases from V and 0 bases from J, with 12 bases between.